One and the same sample provided the 15 T cell receptor beta chains below, sequenced in a study of OX40 agonist ivuxolimab in advanced cancers. The protocol was immunoSEQ multiplex PCR, while the TCRdb copy is restricted to in-frame clones and leaves out a portion. The sample comprises 40,000 to 55,000 clones, roughly 90% of which are singletons, and about 15% rests with the top ten. Sequenced here: CD4+ or CD8+ T cells sorted from blood, sampled in a trial of the OX40 agonist ivuxolimab. These receptors all stem from an adult with an advanced solid tumor such as melanoma, head and neck, liver or kidney cancer.

The chain is built from TRBV9 and TRBJ2-7; 8 bases align to TRBD1. V trimming: 2 bases; J trimming: 3 bases; junction bases outside the gene matches: 4. Germline V gene sequence: CDR1 SGDLS, CDR2 YYNGEE. The CDR3 length is 14 residues. The CDR3 sequence: CASSVSGQDYEQYF. For the CDR3, the DNA is TGTGCCAGCAGCGTGTCGGGACAGGACTACGAGCAGTACTTC.

Here the CDR3 reads CASSQGTYEQYF. The CDR3 DNA follows: TGTGCCAGCAGCCAGGGGACCTACGAGCAGTACTTC. The V gene is TRBV14, the J gene TRBJ2-7; D not resolved. The CDR3 sequence is 12 residues long. Germline V gene lookup returns CDR1 SGHDN and CDR2 FVKESK. V dropped 3 bases and J dropped 2 bases, with 5 bases sitting between them.

As regards this clone: One junction end does not reproduce the germline sequence, and a read error may be involved. This sequence joins TRBV6-4 and TRBJ2-3; TRBD2 agrees at 7 bases. The germline V gene has CDR1 MRHNA and CDR2 SNTAGT. The CDR3 consists of 16 residues. The chain's CDR3 is CASRGGGSPGTGTQYF. The CDR3 DNA sequence: TGTGCTTCTAGGGGTGGCGGGAGCCCCGGCACAGGTACGCAGTATTTT.

The chain is built from TRBV7-8 and TRBJ2-2; 7 nucleotides line up with TRBD2. The length of the CDR3 is 16 residues. The V gene end was trimmed by 2 bases and the J gene end by 6 bases; junction bases not matched to a gene: 9. Looked up from germline, CDR1 is SGHVS and CDR2 is FQNEAQ. CDR3 loop: CASSLRGRAVSGELFF. For the CDR3, the DNA is TGTGCCAGCAGCTTACGAGGGAGGGCCGTATCCGGGGAGCTGTTTTTT.

The chain uses TRBV9 and TRBJ2-5; the match to TRBD1 covers 11 bases. The germline gives CDR1 SGDLS, CDR2 YYNGEE. With 0 bases clipped from V and 3 bases from J, the junction kept 4 bases outside the gene matches. CDR3 length: 16 amino acids. The CDR3 is CASSVGGQGAEETQYF. CDR3 bases: TGTGCCAGCAGCGTAGGAGGACAGGGGGCGGAAGAGACCCAGTACTTC.

This clone is judged medium-sized. The rearrangement joins TRBV11-2 to TRBJ2-7; 7 bases match TRBD1. V gave up 5 bases and J gave up 0 bases; unmatched junction bases: 7. The CDR3 runs to 15 residues. Germline assignment: CDR1 SGHAT and CDR2 FQNNGV. CDR3 sequence reads: CASSLAGTVSYEQYF. The CDR3 bases are TGTGCCAGCAGCCTCGCCGGGACAGTCTCCTACGAGCAGTACTTC.

V gene TRBV30 combines with J gene TRBJ2-7; no clear D. The CDR3 consists of 13 residues. The V end lost 4 bases, the J end lost 6 bases, and 16 bases lay between the germline ends. Germline V gene sequence: CDR1 GTSNPN, CDR2 SVGIG (reference sequence). The CDR3 spells CAWNSASVFEQYF. The CDR3 DNA is TGTGCCTGGAACTCCGCGTCGGTGTTCGAGCAGTACTTC.

CDR3 DNA: TGTGCCACGACGACAGGCAAGGAAGCTTTCTTT. Its translation: CATTTGKEAFF. The chain recombines TRBV10-3 with TRBJ1-1; TRBD1 is a possible D gene (6 bases). Germline V gives CDR1 ENHRY, CDR2 SYGVKD. The CDR3 covers 11 residues. V lost 10 bases, J lost 8 bases, and 14 bases lay in between.

The chain employs TRBV29-1 and TRBJ2-7; no definite D call. The CDR3 sequence is 12 residues long. Trimming took 4 bases from V and 4 from J, leaving 11 bases between them. Germline CDR1 is SQVTM and CDR2 is ANQGSEA. The CDR3 DNA reads TGCAGCGTTGCGGTCAGCCCTTACGAGCAGTACTTC. The encoded protein is CSVAVSPYEQYF.

The V gene is TRBV30, the J gene TRBJ2-5; D gene uncertain. The V end was cut by 1 base, the J end by 5 bases, with 11 bases between. The CDR3 spans 13 residues. The germline CDR1 and CDR2 sequences are GTSNPN and SVGIG (reference sequence). The CDR3 sequence is CAWSGGFEETQYF. CDR3 DNA: TGTGCCTGGAGTGGTGGGTTTGAGGAGACCCAGTACTTC. The full variable domain, its missing parts supplied by reference TRBV30 and TRBJ2-5, is SQTIHQWPATLVQPVGSPLSLECTVEGTSNPNLYWYRQAAGRGLQLLFYSVGIGQISSEVPQNLSASRPQDRQFILSSKKLLLSDSGFYLCAWSGGFEETQYFGPGTRLLVL.

The V gene is TRBV9, the J gene TRBJ1-1, with D possibly being TRBD1 (5 bases). This CDR3 has 15 amino acids. CDR1 and CDR2 (germline): SGDLS, YYNGEE. V dropped 3 bases and J dropped 6 bases, with 18 bases sitting between them. This CDR3 is CASSETPGRGAEAFF. In DNA form, the CDR3 reads TGTGCCAGCAGCGAAACCCCCGGGAGAGGGGCTGAAGCTTTCTTT. The entire variable domain, with the rest obtained from reference TRBV9 and TRBJ1-1, is as follows: DSGVTQTPKHLITATGQRVTLRCSPRSGDLSVYWYQQSLDQGLQFLIQYYNGEERAKGNILERFSAQQFPDLHSELNLSSLELGDSALYFCASSETPGRGAEAFFGQGTRLTVV.

This clone was seen a single time. This chain connects TRBV9 to TRBJ1-2; D possibly corresponds to TRBD1 (5 bases). Looked up from germline, CDR1 is SGDLS and CDR2 is YYNGEE. This CDR3 is built from 16 residues. V was cut by 0 bases and J by 6 bases, with 18 bases left in between. CDR3 loop: CASSVATGTSIDGYTF. The CDR3 region has the DNA TGTGCCAGCAGCGTAGCAACCGGGACGTCCATTGATGGCTACACCTTC.

The rearrangement joins TRBV27 to TRBJ2-3, with 8 bases fitting TRBD2. V gave up 5 bases and J gave up 0 bases; unmatched junction bases: 4. The germline V gene has CDR1 MNHEY and CDR2 SMNVEV (reference sequence). CDR3 length: 15 amino acids. The DNA for the CDR3 is TGTGCCAGCAGTCTCACTAGCGGAAGCACAGATACGCAGTATTTT. Amino acid sequence: CASSLTSGSTDTQYF.

This chain links TRBV10-2 with TRBJ2-7; D gene ambiguous. Between the trimmed V and J ends, which lost 2 bases and 6 bases, there was a span of 2 bases. Germline-derived CDR1 and CDR2 are WSHSY and SAAADI. The CDR3 totals 10 residues. The CDR3 protein is CASSEGEQYF. CDR3 in DNA: TGCGCCAGCAGTGAGGGCGAGCAGTACTTC.

The rearrangement joins TRBV7-8 to TRBJ2-3; D might be TRBD1 (5 bases). Trimming pared 4 bases from V and 2 bases from J, leaving 7 bases between. This CDR3 has 13 amino acids. The germline V gene encodes CDR1 SGHVS and CDR2 FQNEAQ. The DNA for the CDR3 is TGTGCCAGCAGCTCGGACAACACAGATACGCAGTATTTT. Its protein product is CASSSDNTDTQYF.